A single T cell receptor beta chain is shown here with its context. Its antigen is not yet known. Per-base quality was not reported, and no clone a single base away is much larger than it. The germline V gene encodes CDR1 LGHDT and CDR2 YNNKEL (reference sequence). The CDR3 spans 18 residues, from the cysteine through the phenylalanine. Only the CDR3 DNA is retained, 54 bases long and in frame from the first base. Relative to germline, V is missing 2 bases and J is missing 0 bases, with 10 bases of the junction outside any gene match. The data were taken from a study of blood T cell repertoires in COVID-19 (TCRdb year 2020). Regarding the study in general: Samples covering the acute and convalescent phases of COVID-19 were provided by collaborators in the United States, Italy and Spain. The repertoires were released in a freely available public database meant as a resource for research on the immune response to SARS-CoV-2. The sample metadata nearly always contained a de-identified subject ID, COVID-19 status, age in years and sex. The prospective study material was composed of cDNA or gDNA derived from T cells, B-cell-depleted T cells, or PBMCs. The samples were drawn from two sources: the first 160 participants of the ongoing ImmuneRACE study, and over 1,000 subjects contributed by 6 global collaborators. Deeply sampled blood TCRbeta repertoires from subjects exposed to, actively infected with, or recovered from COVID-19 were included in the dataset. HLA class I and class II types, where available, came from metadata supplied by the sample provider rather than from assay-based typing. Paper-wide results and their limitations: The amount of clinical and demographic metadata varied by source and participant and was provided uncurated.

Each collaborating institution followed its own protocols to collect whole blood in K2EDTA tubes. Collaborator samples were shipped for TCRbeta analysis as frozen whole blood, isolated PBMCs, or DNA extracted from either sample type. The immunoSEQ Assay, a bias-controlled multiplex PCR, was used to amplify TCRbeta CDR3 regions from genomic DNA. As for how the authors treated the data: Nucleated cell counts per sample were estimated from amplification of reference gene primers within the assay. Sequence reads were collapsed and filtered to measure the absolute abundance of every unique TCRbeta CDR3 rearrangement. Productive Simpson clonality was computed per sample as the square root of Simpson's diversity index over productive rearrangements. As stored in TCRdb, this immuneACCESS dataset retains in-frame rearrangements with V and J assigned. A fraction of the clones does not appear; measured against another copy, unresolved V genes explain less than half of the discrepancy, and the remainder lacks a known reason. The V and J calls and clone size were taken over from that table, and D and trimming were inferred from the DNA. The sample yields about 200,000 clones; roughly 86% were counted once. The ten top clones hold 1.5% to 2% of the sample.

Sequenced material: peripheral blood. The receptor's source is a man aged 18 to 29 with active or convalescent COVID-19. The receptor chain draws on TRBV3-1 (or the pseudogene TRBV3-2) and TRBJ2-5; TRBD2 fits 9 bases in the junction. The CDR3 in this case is CASSQLYSQRGDQETQYF. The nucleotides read TGTGCCAGCAGCCAATTATACAGTCAGCGGGGGGACCAAGAGACCCAGTACTTC.